A selection of T cell receptor beta chains follows, all from one sample in a study of blood T cell repertoires in COVID-19. The data were produced by immunoSEQ multiplex PCR, yet TCRdb's version contains in-frame clones alone and is incomplete. The repertoire consists of hundreds of thousands of clones, with 85% to 90% occurring once and the leading ten covering around 3%. The sample taken for sequencing was peripheral blood. The receptors were sampled from a human donor in a cohort sampled during active COVID-19. Both conserved end residues are part of each CDR3. A D gene is named only where the DNA matches it firmly. Size tells how often a clone was seen (once, few, many) or the class of an expanded clone, and some rows leave it out.

j_call v_call clone_size cdr3_length d_call cdr3_aa cdr3_nt
TRBJ2-3 TRBV9 NA 16 TRBD2 CASSVGLLGGADTQYF TGTGCCAGCAGCGTAGGGTTGCTGGGGGGGGCAGATACGCAGTATTTT
TRBJ1-2 TRBV16 NA 15 NA CASSQFPGRDYGYTF TGTGCCAGCAGCCAATTTCCAGGGAGGGACTATGGCTACACCTTC
TRBJ2-2 TRBV6-4 NA 12 NA CASSQGTGELFF TGTGCCAGCAGTCAGGGCACCGGGGAGCTGTTTTTT
TRBJ1-3 TRBV7-9 NA 17 TRBD1 CASSRRQGIFSGNTIYF TGTGCCAGCAGCAGAAGACAGGGGATTTTCTCTGGAAACACCATATATTTT
TRBJ2-7 TRBV6-5 NA 14 TRBD1 CASSPPGQGDEQYF TGTGCCAGCAGTCCACCGGGACAGGGGGACGAGCAGTACTTC
TRBJ1-5 TRBV28 NA 14 NA CASSFKADGQPQHF TGTGCCAGCAGTTTCAAAGCGGATGGGCAGCCCCAGCATTTT
TRBJ1-1 TRBV10-3 NA 16 NA CAISVGDTASNTEAFF TGTGCCATCAGTGTCGGGGACACAGCTTCGAACACTGAAGCTTTCTTT
TRBJ2-7 TRBV4-2 NA 12 NA CASSQGQSEQYF TGTGCCAGCAGCCAAGGACAGTCCGAGCAGTACTTC
TRBJ1-2 TRBV6-1 NA 16 NA CASSETGPENNYGYTF TGTGCCAGCAGTGAAACAGGTCCCGAGAACAACTATGGCTACACCTTC
TRBJ2-5 TRBV27 few 16 TRBD2 CASSLSSSGRRETQYF TGTGCCAGCAGTTTATCGAGTAGCGGGAGACGAGAGACCCAGTACTTC
TRBJ2-2 TRBV28 NA 16 TRBD1 CASSNARTGVFGELFF TGTGCCAGCAGTAATGCTAGGACAGGGGTTTTCGGGGAGCTGTTTTTT
TRBJ2-2 TRBV9 NA 20 TRBD2 CASSAGLAGGLDLSDGELFF TGTGCCAGCAGCGCCGGACTAGCGGGGGGCCTCGACCTCTCGGACGGGGAGCTGTTTTTT
TRBJ2-3 TRBV3-1/TRBV3-2 NA 14 TRBD1 CASSRLAGGDTQYF TGTGCCAGCAGCCGTCTAGCAGGGGGAGATACGCAGTATTTT
TRBJ2-7 TRBV29-1 NA 16 TRBD1 CSVEGVGTGGSYEQYF TGCAGCGTTGAAGGTGTAGGGACAGGGGGTTCCTACGAGCAGTACTTC
TRBJ1-3 TRBV3-1/TRBV3-2 NA 15 NA CASSLDRVQGNTIYF TGTGCCAGCAGCCTTGACCGGGTGCAGGGAAACACCATATATTTT
TRBJ2-7 TRBV18 NA 15 NA CASSPGVAGSYEQYF TGTGCCAGCTCACCAGGTGTGGCGGGGTCCTACGAGCAGTACTTC
TRBJ2-3 TRBV28 NA 16 TRBD2 CASSLSLAGGKDTQYF TGTGCCAGCAGTTTATCGCTAGCGGGAGGAAAAGATACGCAGTATTTT
TRBJ1-6 TRBV6-5 NA 14 NA CASSYSGQKGALHF TGTGCCAGCAGTTACTCCGGACAAAAAGGGGCCCTCCACTTT
TRBJ1-1 TRBV10-2 NA 14 NA CASSVQGRVTEAFF TGCGCCAGCAGTGTGCAGGGGCGAGTCACTGAAGCTTTCTTT
TRBJ2-2 TRBV30 NA 13 NA CARGRENTGELFF TGTGCTAGGGGCAGGGAGAACACCGGGGAGCTGTTTTTT
TRBJ2-7 TRBV24-1 NA 16 TRBD2 CATSDSSSGSSYEQYF TGTGCCACCAGTGATTCTAGTAGCGGGAGCTCCTACGAGCAGTACTTC
TRBJ2-1 TRBV27 few 15 TRBD2 CASRAGTSGNNEQFF TGTGCCAGCAGGGCGGGGACTAGCGGAAACAATGAGCAGTTCTTC
TRBJ1-1 TRBV6-5 few 12 TRBD1 CASRQDRGSAFF TGTGCCAGCAGGCAGGACAGGGGATCGGCTTTCTTT
TRBJ1-1 TRBV2 NA 12 NA CASPERPTEAFF TGTGCCAGCCCGGAGCGGCCCACTGAAGCTTTCTTT
TRBJ2-3 TRBV5-1 NA 16 TRBD2 CASSLGLAGETATQYF TGCGCCAGCAGCTTGGGGCTAGCGGGAGAGACAGCTACGCAGTATTTT
TRBJ2-7 TRBV7-2 NA 16 TRBD2 CASSLVVASGNYEQYF TGTGCCAGCAGCTTAGTCGTGGCTAGCGGAAACTACGAGCAGTACTTC
TRBJ1-2 TRBV15 NA 14 NA CATSRGERGLSYTF TGTGCCACCAGCAGAGGAGAAAGGGGATTGAGCTACACCTTC
TRBJ2-5 TRBV7-9 NA 13 TRBD2 CASSSGGGETQYF TGTGCCAGCAGCTCGGGAGGAGGAGAGACCCAGTACTTC
TRBJ1-3 TRBV7-8 NA 13 NA CASSPGRRNTIYF TGTGCCAGCAGCCCAGGGAGGCGGAACACCATATATTTT
TRBJ2-7 TRBV19 few 15 TRBD2 CASSIRAGGLYEQYF TGTGCCAGTAGTATCCGAGCGGGGGGGCTCTACGAGCAGTACTTC
TRBJ2-3 TRBV5-6 NA 14 NA CASSTQFFTDTQYF TGTGCCAGCAGCACCCAGTTCTTTACAGATACGCAGTATTTT
TRBJ2-4 TRBV19 NA 16 TRBD1 CASSTRDSTHKNIQYF TGTGCCAGTAGTACCCGGGACAGTACACATAAAAACATTCAGTACTTC
TRBJ1-1 TRBV11-2 NA 13 NA CASSLTGNTEAFF TGTGCCAGCAGCTTAACAGGGAACACTGAAGCTTTCTTT
TRBJ1-6 TRBV6-5 few 16 NA CASSLEQRRGNSPLHF TGTGCCAGCAGTTTGGAACAGCGCAGGGGTAATTCACCCCTCCACTTT
TRBJ2-1 TRBV5-1 NA 16 NA CASSLYQVGTPNEQFF TGCGCCAGCAGCTTGTACCAGGTCGGGACACCGAATGAGCAGTTCTTC
TRBJ2-1 TRBV12-3/TRBV12-4 NA 13 NA CASSLARRNEQFF TGTGCCAGCAGTTTAGCGCGGAGGAATGAGCAGTTCTTC
TRBJ2-7 TRBV28 NA 17 TRBD2 CASSLVWSGRPLHEQYF TGTGCCAGCAGTTTAGTTTGGAGCGGGAGGCCCCTCCACGAGCAGTACTTC
TRBJ2-3 TRBV2 NA 17 TRBD2 CATPAGTSGGTADTQYF TGTGCCACCCCAGCCGGGACTAGCGGGGGGACCGCAGATACGCAGTATTTT